This T cell receptor (beta chain) was profiled in a study of cytomegalovirus exposure and HLA in healthy donors. Study overall: Early on, a data release was issued that held some 91 million unique TCRs from HLA-typed donors. Of more than 350 genotyped donors, about 80% clustered with self-reported Caucasian donors.

PCR primers comprised 60 Vbeta and 13 Jbeta primers. Here immunoSEQ multiplex PCR was the method, and the copy in TCRdb shows in-frame clones only, minus some. The table lists more than 95,000 clones, about four fifths of them singletons. Likely unrecorded immune exposures existed in these nominally healthy donors. This clonotype originated in a man between 18 and 29 years old in good health and CMV-seronegative. Specimen: PBMCs.

The CDR3 spells CASSQADRGTEAFF. Here the CDR3 DNA reads TGCGCCAGCAGCCAAGCGGACAGGGGAACTGAAGCTTTCTTT. The chain joins TRBV4-1 to TRBJ1-1; 9 nucleotides agree with TRBD1. Germline trimming cut 1 base from V and 5 bases from J; bases unmatched to any gene: 2. In germline, CDR1 is MGHRA, CDR2 YSYEKL. The CDR3 contains 14 residues.